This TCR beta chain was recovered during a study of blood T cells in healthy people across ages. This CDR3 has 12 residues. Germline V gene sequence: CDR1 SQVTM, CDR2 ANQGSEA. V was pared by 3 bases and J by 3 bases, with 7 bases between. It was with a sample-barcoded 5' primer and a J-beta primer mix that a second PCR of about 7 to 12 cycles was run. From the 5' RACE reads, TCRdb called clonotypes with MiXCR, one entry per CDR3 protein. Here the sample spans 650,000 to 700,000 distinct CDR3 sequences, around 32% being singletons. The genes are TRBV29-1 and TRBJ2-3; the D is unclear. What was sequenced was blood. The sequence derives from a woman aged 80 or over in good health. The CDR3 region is CSVDSLTDTQYF. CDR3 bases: TGCAGCGTTGACTCGCTGACAGATACGCAGTATTTT.